These 16 T cell receptor beta chains were all obtained from the same sample, sequenced in a study of cytomegalovirus exposure and HLA in healthy donors. PCR involved 60 Vbeta and 13 Jbeta primers. The repertoire was sequenced with immunoSEQ multiplex PCR; TCRdb's copy has only in-frame clones and lacks some. The repertoire includes about 170,000 clones, just over 70% of them detected once, and over 2% sits in the top ten. The material sequenced was PBMCs. The receptors shown here come from a human donor in good health.

The chain is built from TRBV11-3 and TRBJ2-3; TRBD1 aligns across 9 bases. From germline, CDR1 is SGHNT and CDR2 YENEEA. V lost 5 bases to trimming and J lost 0 bases; unmatched junction nucleotides: 6. This CDR3 has 16 residues. CDR3 DNA sequence: TGTGCCAGCAGCATGTGGACAGGGGCCAGCACAGATACGCAGTATTTT. Protein product: CASSMWTGASTDTQYF.

This rearrangement joins TRBV30 to TRBJ1-6; 8 bases are shared with TRBD1. The CDR3 has 13 amino acids. CDR1 is GTSNPN, CDR2 SVGIG, per germline (reference sequence). The junction had 4 bases not matched to a gene; V was cut back by 3 bases and J by 9 bases. DNA for the CDR3: TGTGCCTGGAGGGGGACAGGACTTTCACCCCTCCACTTT. Translation: CAWRGTGLSPLHF. The full variable domain, its missing parts supplied by reference TRBV30 and TRBJ1-6, is SQTIHQWPATLVQPVGSPLSLECTVEGTSNPNLYWYRQAAGRGLQLLFYSVGIGQISSEVPQNLSASRPQDRQFILSSKKLLLSDSGFYLCAWRGTGLSPLHFGNGTRLTVT.

This clone was observed a single time. The chain links TRBV7-9 to TRBJ2-3; perhaps TRBD1 as D (6 bases). Trimming pared 1 base from V and 3 bases from J, leaving 14 bases between. The CDR3 runs to 16 residues. Per the germline V gene, CDR1 is SEHNR and CDR2 is FQNEAQ (reference sequence). The CDR3 DNA follows: TGTGCCAGCAGCTTAGGACAGGTTATCGGGACAGATACGCAGTATTTT. Translated: CASSLGQVIGTDTQYF.

The V and J genes are TRBV7-9 and TRBJ1-4; TRBD1 matches at 7 bases. With V trimmed by 7 bases and J by 6 bases, 14 bases remained unmatched. The CDR3 is 16 residues long. Germline V gene sequence: CDR1 SEHNR, CDR2 FQNEAQ (reference sequence). The CDR3, as DNA: TGTGCCAGCACCTACCCTAACAGGGGAGTGGATGAAAAACTGTTTTTT. The encoded protein is CASTYPNRGVDEKLFF.

The rearrangement uses TRBV7-2 and TRBJ2-1, with D tentatively TRBD1 (6 bases). Deletions cut 5 bases from V and 0 bases from J, with 17 bases between. This CDR3 is 17 amino acids long. Germline values: CDR1 SGHTA, CDR2 FQGNSA. DNA for the CDR3: TGTGCCAGCAGCCCGCCGACAGGCTATAGCTCCTACAATGAGCAGTTCTTC. Amino acids: CASSPPTGYSSYNEQFF.

As concerns this clone: The same CDR3 can be traced to other DNA sequences in this sample. The V call is TRBV19, the J call TRBJ1-6; D is unresolved. The CDR3 is 14 residues long. With 2 bases removed from V and 4 bases from J, the gap between germline ends came to 6 bases. CDR1 is LNHDA, CDR2 SQIVND, per germline (reference sequence). This CDR3 reads CASSIRDYNSPLHF. DNA for the CDR3: TGTGCCAGTAGTATACGCGATTATAATTCACCCCTCCACTTT.

The V call is TRBV6-6, the J call TRBJ1-5; unclear D gene. CDR1 is MNHNY, CDR2 SVGAGI, per germline (reference sequence). This CDR3 has 14 amino acids. Trimming took off 0 bases at V and 2 bases at J, with 5 bases between the two ends. CDR3 amino acids: CASSYSPGNQPQHF. CDR3 coding DNA: TGTGCCAGCAGTTACTCCCCGGGCAATCAGCCCCAGCATTTT.

This clone appeared a few times. V gene TRBV4-1 combines with J gene TRBJ1-1; D is unclear. The ends were cut back, 1 base at V and 5 bases at J, with 8 bases in the middle. CDR3 size: 13 residues. Germline CDR1 and CDR2: MGHRA and YSYEKL. This CDR3 is CASSQVWETEAFF. The CDR3 DNA reads TGCGCCAGCAGCCAAGTGTGGGAGACTGAAGCTTTCTTT.

The chain couples TRBV5-1 to TRBJ1-2; 10 bases map to TRBD1. V gave up 7 bases and J gave up 8 bases; unmatched junction bases: 5. The CDR3 is 12 amino acids. Looked up from germline, CDR1 is SGHRS and CDR2 is YFSETQ. The DNA of the CDR3 is TGCGCCAGCGAGGGACAGGGGCAAGGCTACACCTTC. It yields the protein CASEGQGQGYTF.

V gene TRBV2 combines with J gene TRBJ2-1; TRBD1 aligns across 7 bases. In germline, CDR1 is SNHLY, CDR2 FYNNEI. The CDR3 has 14 residues. The J segment lost 1 base and the V segment lost 6 bases, leaving 3 bases of the junction unmatched. DNA of the CDR3: TGTGCCAGCAGCCGGGACAGTTCCTACAATGAGCAGTTCTTC. Translation: CASSRDSSYNEQFF.

This sequence joins TRBV6-5 and TRBJ2-3, with TRBD1 matching 7 bases. The trim removed 7 bases at V and 4 bases at J, leaving 8 bases unmatched. Germline CDR1 reads MNHEY; CDR2 reads SVGAGI. The CDR3 is 14 amino acids. CDR3 protein: CASKIQGYADTQYF. The CDR3 DNA is TGTGCCAGCAAAATACAGGGGTATGCAGATACGCAGTATTTT.

This clone occurred a few times. This chain connects TRBV9 to TRBJ1-4; TRBD1 matches 9 bases. CDR3 length equals 16 residues. Germline V lookup: CDR1 SGDLS, CDR2 YYNGEE. V lost 2 bases and J lost 5; bases outside the gene matches: 7. Here the CDR3 reads CASSVLGGQGNEKLFF. CDR3 in DNA: TGTGCCAGCAGCGTTTTGGGGGGACAGGGAAATGAAAAACTGTTTTTT. The full variable domain, with the rest looked up from reference TRBV9 and TRBJ1-4, is DSGVTQTPKHLITATGQRVTLRCSPRSGDLSVYWYQQSLDQGLQFLIQYYNGEERAKGNILERFSAQQFPDLHSELNLSSLELGDSALYFCASSVLGGQGNEKLFFGSGTQLSVL.

This chain links TRBV28 with TRBJ2-6, with D possibly TRBD2 on 7 matching bases. Trimming pared 0 bases from V and 4 bases from J, leaving 16 bases between. CDR3 length equals 18 residues. From germline, CDR1 is MDHEN and CDR2 SYDVKM. The CDR3 loop is CASSLWGGTLGGANVLTF. The CDR3 bases are TGTGCCAGCAGTTTATGGGGGGGGACATTGGGCGGGGCCAACGTCCTGACTTTC.

The rearrangement links TRBV19 to TRBJ2-6; a possible D gene is TRBD1 (5 bases). Trimming left V 1 base short and J 0 bases short, with 10 bases between. The CDR3 is 17 amino acids. Germline CDR1 reads LNHDA; CDR2 reads SQIVND (reference sequence). The CDR3 DNA reads TGTGCCAGTAGTATAGCACAGGTCTTCTCTGGGGCCAACGTCCTGACTTTC. Its protein is CASSIAQVFSGANVLTF.

This chain connects TRBV18 to TRBJ1-2; D may be TRBD1 (6 bases). The germline V gene encodes CDR1 KGHSH and CDR2 LQKENI. V shed 6 bases and J shed 7 bases, with 18 bases lying between them. The CDR3 sequence is 14 residues long. The CDR3 sequence: CASSPMGGRGGYTF. In nucleotides, the CDR3 is TGTGCCAGCTCCCCCATGGGGGGGCGAGGTGGCTACACCTTC.

V is TRBV5-4 and J is TRBJ1-3; weak D call: TRBD1 (6 bases). The CDR3 spans 12 residues. CDR1 and CDR2 (germline): SGHNT, YYREEE (reference sequence). V lost 1 base and J lost 10, with 9 bases in between. The CDR3 loop is CASSLRQGTIYF. The CDR3 bases are TGTGCCAGCAGCTTGCGCCAGGGGACCATATATTTT.